The next 18 T cell receptor beta chains were all read from a single sample in a study of CD8 T cells in Susac syndrome. Random-hexamer reverse transcription was applied to roughly 0.5 to 1 ug RNA. TCRdb reprocessed the immunoSEQ multiplex PCR reads with MiXCR, giving one entry per CDR3 protein. The sample includes about 110,000 distinct CDR3 sequences, about 95% seen only once; the top ten take about 0.095%. Sequenced material: CD4+ T cells from PBMCs. The receptors stem from a human donor in good health.

CDR3 DNA sequence: TGTGCCAGCAGCCTCCTACGACAGGCACGACACTCTACTAACTATGGCTACACCTTC. The encoded protein is CASSLLRQARHSTNYGYTF. The V gene is TRBV7-9, the J gene TRBJ1-2, with D perhaps matching TRBD1 (6 bases). The length of the CDR3 is 19 residues. Trimming pared 5 bases from V and 0 bases from J, leaving 25 bases between. The V gene's germline CDR1 is SEHNR and CDR2 FQNEAQ (reference sequence).

The CDR3 loop reads CASSSGGSGETQYF. The CDR3 DNA sequence: TGTGCCAGCAGCTCAGGGGGGAGTGGAGAGACCCAGTACTTC. The V gene is TRBV7-2, the J gene TRBJ2-5; TRBD1 might be the D (7 bases). This CDR3 spans 14 amino acids. Germline CDR1 is SGHTA and CDR2 is FQGNSA. V dropped 4 bases and J dropped 4 bases, with 13 bases sitting between them.

The chain joins TRBV5-1 to TRBJ1-1; D might be TRBD1 (6 bases). The CDR3 length is 14 residues. The germline CDR1 and CDR2 sequences are SGHRS and YFSETQ. V dropped 0 bases and J dropped 10 bases, with 16 bases sitting between them. In DNA form, the CDR3 reads TGCGCCAGCAGCTTGGACCCAGGGGTTCAGGTAGCTTTCTTT. This sequence encodes CASSLDPGVQVAFF.

The V gene is TRBV20-1, the J gene TRBJ1-1; possible D gene TRBD1, 6 bases. The CDR3 extends over 14 amino acids. Germline V CDR1 and CDR2: DFQATT, SNEGSKA (reference sequence). Trimming left V 3 bases short and J 9 bases short, with 20 bases between. The chain's CDR3 is CSARRGRDGRKAFF. CDR3 DNA sequence: TGCAGTGCTAGGAGGGGGAGGGACGGACGGAAAGCTTTCTTT.

The chain has TRBV27 and TRBJ1-1, with D possibly TRBD1 on 5 matching bases. Germline CDR1 and CDR2: MNHEY and SMNVEV (reference sequence). CDR3 length: 14 residues. Trimming took off 2 bases at V and 4 bases at J, with 11 bases between the two ends. CDR3 loop: CASSLTGRGTEAFF. The CDR3 DNA is TGTGCCAGCAGTTTAACCGGGAGGGGCACTGAAGCTTTCTTT.

This clonotype was detected once. The genes are TRBV20-1 and TRBJ2-5; 12 bases agree with TRBD2. The CDR3 runs to 15 residues. CDR1 DFQATT and CDR2 SNEGSKA come from the germline V gene (reference sequence). Germline trimming cut 5 bases from V and 5 bases from J; bases unmatched to any gene: 9. The CDR3 loop reads CSAPQTSGSRETQYF. DNA of the CDR3: TGCAGTGCTCCACAGACTAGCGGGAGTCGGGAGACCCAGTACTTC.

This rearrangement joins TRBV24-1 to TRBJ1-2; tentatively, D is TRBD1 (5 bases). Germline V gives CDR1 KGHDR, CDR2 SFDVKD. The CDR3 sequence is 12 residues long. Trimming left V 3 bases short and J 8 bases short, with 9 bases between. The chain's CDR3 is CATSDRGSGYTF. The CDR3 DNA follows: TGTGCCACCAGTGATCGGGGGTCAGGCTACACCTTC.

V is TRBV18 and J is TRBJ2-4, with D hard to call. The CDR3 contains 14 residues. Trimming took off 3 bases at V and 6 bases at J, with 12 bases between the two ends. The germline V gene encodes CDR1 KGHSH and CDR2 LQKENI. The CDR3, as DNA: TGTGCCAGCTCACCCTCAACGGGCGGAAACATTCAGTACTTC. Translation: CASSPSTGGNIQYF.

The chain is built from TRBV6-5 and TRBJ1-2, with D possibly TRBD1 on 5 matching bases. The CDR3 consists of 15 residues. Germline V CDR1 and CDR2: MNHEY, SVGAGI. Trimming took 5 bases from V and 0 from J, leaving 13 bases between them. The CDR3: CASSPAGPANYGYTF. CDR3 bases: TGTGCCAGCAGTCCCGCAGGGCCCGCTAACTATGGCTACACCTTC.

The rearrangement links TRBV30 to TRBJ1-5, with 7 bases fitting TRBD1. Per the germline V gene, CDR1 is GTSNPN and CDR2 is SVGIG (reference sequence). V lost 0 bases to trimming and J lost 3 bases; unmatched junction nucleotides: 5. This CDR3 comprises 15 residues. This CDR3 is CAWSVGGSSNQPQHF. The CDR3 nucleotides read TGTGCCTGGAGTGTAGGGGGCTCCTCCAATCAGCCCCAGCATTTT.

The chain couples TRBV19 to TRBJ1-2; 9 bases agree with TRBD1. Trimming took 3 bases from V and 6 from J; bases not matched to a gene: 8. The CDR3 has 15 amino acids. Germline V CDR1 and CDR2: LNHDA, SQIVND (reference sequence). DNA for the CDR3: TGTGCCAGTAGTATTCGGGACAGGGATCAGAATGGCTACACCTTC. Encoded protein: CASSIRDRDQNGYTF.

The chain has TRBV29-1 and TRBJ1-1; perhaps TRBD1 as D (6 bases). Deletions cut 2 bases from V and 1 base from J, with 8 bases between. Germline assignment: CDR1 SQVTM and CDR2 ANQGSEA. CDR3 length equals 13 residues. CDR3 in amino acids: CSVETDRNTEAFF. CDR3 coding DNA: TGCAGCGTTGAAACGGACAGGAACACTGAAGCTTTCTTT.

This chain joins TRBV10-3 and TRBJ1-2; unclear D gene. The CDR3 length is 14 residues. The germline V gene encodes CDR1 ENHRY and CDR2 SYGVKD. Trimming took 4 bases from V and 3 from J, leaving 12 bases between them. The CDR3 nucleotides are TGTGCCATCAGTGGGGGAGCCCCTGACTATGGCTACACCTTC. Amino acids: CAISGGAPDYGYTF.

The chain has TRBV12-3 or TRBV12-4 and TRBJ2-3, with D unresolved. Trimming stripped 3 bases from V and 2 bases from J, with 6 bases between. The CDR3 totals 13 residues. CDR3 in DNA: TGTGCCAGCAGTTTTCCAGCCACAGATACGCAGTATTTT. Its protein product is CASSFPATDTQYF.

The V call is TRBV29-1, the J call TRBJ2-5; no clear D. The V and J ends lost 6 bases and 3 bases respectively, with 14 bases between them. Germline loops: CDR1 SQVTM, CDR2 ANQGSEA. The CDR3 loop spans 13 amino acids. CDR3 loop: CSVEFGVKETQYF. The CDR3 DNA sequence: TGCAGCGTCGAGTTTGGGGTAAAAGAGACCCAGTACTTC.

The chain carries TRBV15 and TRBJ2-3, with D possibly matching TRBD2 (5 bases). V lost 0 bases to trimming and J lost 0 bases, with 16 bases between them. The CDR3 contains 18 residues. CDR1 LNHNV and CDR2 YYDKDF come from the germline V gene (reference sequence). The CDR3 reads CATSRDRARVLSTDTQYF. DNA for the CDR3: TGTGCCACCAGCAGAGATCGCGCGCGGGTCCTTAGCACAGATACGCAGTATTTT.

This clonotype appeared a single time. The V and J genes are TRBV14 and TRBJ2-7; TRBD1 aligns across 9 bases. CDR1 and CDR2 (germline): SGHDN, FVKESK. V lost 4 bases and J lost 6; bases outside the gene matches: 10. The CDR3 length is 15 residues. CDR3 DNA sequence: TGTGCCAGCAGCCGCCGGGACAGGGCATGGGGCGAGCAGTACTTC. Translation: CASSRRDRAWGEQYF.

The genes are TRBV28 and TRBJ1-4; the D gene is possibly TRBD1 (6 bases). V lost 3 bases and J lost 4, with 9 bases in between. The CDR3 loop spans 14 amino acids. Germline V gene sequence: CDR1 MDHEN, CDR2 SYDVKM. The CDR3: CASSLGGRNEKLFF. CDR3 in DNA: TGTGCCAGCAGTTTGGGGGGCCGTAATGAAAAACTGTTTTTT.